The T cell receptor (beta chain) described here comes from a study of T cell responses to AZD1222 COVID-19 vaccine. Findings and caveats of the study: Spike-wide vaccine-associated CD4 TCRs dominated at 160-218 and 743-854. Baseline serology detected seropositivity in only 5 or 6 AZD1222 recipients. Spike-specific TCR breadth and depth grew following two AZD1222 doses. Every sample of the repertoires postdated the peak T cell response.

Clones were sequenced by immunoSEQ multiplex PCR, and TCRdb holds only the in-frame ones, with some missing. Altogether some 70,000 clones are present, 80% being singletons, with the ten largest covering over 12%. Germline-derived CDR1 and CDR2 are SNHLY and FYNNEI. V lost 0 bases and J 3 bases, leaving 9 bases between the germline ends. This CDR3 contains 15 residues. Details on this clone: Its target is unknown.

The chain carries TRBV2 and TRBJ1-3; no firm D call. This TCR derives from an adult who received the AZD1222 COVID-19 vaccine. The material was peripheral blood, obtained 28 days after the second AZD1222 dose. The CDR3 DNA sequence: TGTGCCAGCAGTGAAGCTTGGACTTATGGAAACACCATATATTTT. It yields the protein CASSEAWTYGNTIYF.